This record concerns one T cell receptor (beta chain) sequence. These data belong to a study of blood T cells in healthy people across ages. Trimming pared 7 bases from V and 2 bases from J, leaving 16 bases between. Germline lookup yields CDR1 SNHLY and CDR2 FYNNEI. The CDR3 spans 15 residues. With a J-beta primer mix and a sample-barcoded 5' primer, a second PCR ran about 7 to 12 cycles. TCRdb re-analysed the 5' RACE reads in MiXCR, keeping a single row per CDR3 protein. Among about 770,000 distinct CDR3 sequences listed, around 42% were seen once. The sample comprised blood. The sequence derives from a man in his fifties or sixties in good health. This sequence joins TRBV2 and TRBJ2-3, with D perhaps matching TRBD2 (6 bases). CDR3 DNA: TGTGCCAGCACCGAGAGGGCGGGACTCACAGATACGCAGTATTTT. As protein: CASTERAGLTDTQYF.